The source of this T cell receptor beta chain is a study of T cells after posttransplantation cyclophosphamide. The V and J ends lost 5 bases and 4 bases, in that order; junction bases with no gene match: 20. The germline V gene encodes CDR1 ENHRY and CDR2 SYGVKD. CDR3 length: 19 residues. Peripheral blood was collected from the related graft donor on the marrow donation day. There are a few counts of this clone. What it recognizes is unknown. Whole-study results and caveats: Recipient CMV seropositivity and CMV reactivation strongly tracked TRB clonality. Later post-transplant blood repertoires were often dominated by donor CD8+ memory clones.

Using immunoSEQ multiplex PCR, the repertoire was profiled, and TCRdb retains in-frame clones only, with some absent. The sample holds about 18,000 clones; around 78% are singletons and the top ten take about 9%. The rearrangement uses TRBV10-3 and TRBJ2-5, with 9 bases that match TRBD1. Material: memory CD4+ T cells sorted from blood. The source of this sequence is a man aged 30 to 39 in good health and a related stem cell transplant donor. The CDR3 protein is CAISTTAPGQGISGETQYF. Written as DNA, the CDR3 is TGTGCCATCAGTACTACTGCCCCGGGACAGGGCATATCCGGAGAGACCCAGTACTTC.